The 15 T cell receptor beta chains presented below share a single source sample, sequenced in a study of control samples from healthy donors and cancer patients. The table came from immunoSEQ multiplex PCR; TCRdb's copy has only in-frame clones and leaves some out. This sample has approximately 82,000 clones, with around 87% found just once. Material: blood. The receptors originated from a man aged 45 to 65 in good health.

This chain uses TRBV19 with TRBJ1-2; D remains unclear. The germline V and J ends were trimmed by 7 bases and 2 bases, with 20 bases remaining between them. Germline CDR1 and CDR2: LNHDA and SQIVND (reference sequence). There are 16 residues in the CDR3. The CDR3 DNA sequence: TGTGCCAGTAACACACGTTCTGGTTTAACCAACTATGGCTACACCTTC. This gives the protein CASNTRSGLTNYGYTF.

The chain employs TRBV4-3 and TRBJ2-3, with 8 bases fitting TRBD2. The V gene's germline CDR1 is LGHNA and CDR2 YSLEER. V dropped 1 base and J dropped 1; count of bases not matched to a gene: 1. The CDR3 length is 15 residues. The CDR3 is CASSQALAGTDTQYF. As DNA, the CDR3 is TGCGCCAGCAGCCAAGCACTAGCGGGCACAGATACGCAGTATTTT.

This clone was found once. CDR3 sequence (DNA): TGTGCCAGCAGTCATCAAGGGACTAGCGGGATGGTTGAGACCCAGTACTTC. Amino acids: CASSHQGTSGMVETQYF. This chain links TRBV7-2 with TRBJ2-5, with 13 bases that match TRBD2. Germline trimming cut 6 bases from V and 5 bases from J; bases unmatched to any gene: 12. Germline CDR1 and CDR2: SGHTA and FQGNSA. The CDR3 totals 17 residues.

The chain couples TRBV9 to TRBJ2-1; D gene uncertain. This CDR3 has 15 residues. Germline lookup yields CDR1 SGDLS and CDR2 YYNGEE. The V end lost 0 bases, the J end lost 2 bases, and 9 bases lay between the germline ends. CDR3 region: CASSVETNAYNEQFF. CDR3 sequence (DNA): TGTGCCAGCAGCGTAGAGACCAATGCCTACAATGAGCAGTTCTTC.

This chain connects TRBV4-2 to TRBJ1-6; TRBD1 might be the D (5 bases). Germline lookup yields CDR1 LGHNA and CDR2 YNFKEQ. V shed 1 base and J shed 10 bases, with 8 bases lying between them. The CDR3 is 13 residues long. This CDR3 reads CASSQARGSPLHF. The CDR3 DNA reads as TGTGCCAGCAGCCAAGCGAGGGGCTCACCCCTCCACTTT.

This clone was counted once. The chain couples TRBV27 to TRBJ2-3; D is unresolved. Trimming removed 6 bases at V and 0 bases at J, with 13 bases between. The V gene's germline CDR1 is MNHEY and CDR2 SMNVEV (reference sequence). This CDR3 comprises 15 residues. CDR3 sequence: CASSPVQISTDTQYF. The CDR3 nucleotides are TGTGCCAGCAGCCCCGTGCAGATTAGCACAGATACGCAGTATTTT.

The CDR3 is CSARMLNTIYF. Written as DNA, the CDR3 is TGCAGTGCTAGGATGCTAAACACCATATATTTT. This chain uses TRBV20-1 with TRBJ1-3; unclear D gene. The germline V and J ends were trimmed by 3 bases and 6 bases, with 6 bases remaining between them. The CDR3 is 11 amino acids. CDR1 is DFQATT, CDR2 SNEGSKA, per germline (reference sequence).

The CDR3 spells CATSDLGYTGELFF. The CDR3 region has the DNA TGTGCCACCAGTGATTTGGGCTATACCGGGGAGCTGTTTTTT. The rearrangement joins TRBV24-1 to TRBJ2-2; the D is unclear. Germline CDR1 reads KGHDR; CDR2 reads SFDVKD. V was clipped by 0 bases and J by 5 bases, with 6 bases between them. This CDR3 is built from 14 residues.

The chain recombines TRBV30 with TRBJ2-3; D remains ambiguous. The CDR3 is 12 amino acids. Trimming took off 1 base at V and 6 bases at J, with 8 bases between the two ends. Germline V lookup: CDR1 GTSNPN, CDR2 SVGIG (reference sequence). CDR3 in amino acids: CAWSAMGDTQYF. The CDR3 region has the DNA TGTGCCTGGAGTGCCATGGGGGATACGCAGTATTTT.

CDR3 sequence reads: CASSIRSSPLHF. DNA for the CDR3: TGTGCCAGCTCAATTAGGAGCTCACCCCTCCACTTT. The chain joins TRBV2 to TRBJ1-6; D gene unclear. Trimming took off 8 bases at V and 10 bases at J, with 12 bases between the two ends. Germline loops: CDR1 SNHLY, CDR2 FYNNEI. The CDR3 has 12 amino acids.

This clone was detected only once. This chain connects TRBV27 to TRBJ1-2, with a tentative D call TRBD1 (6 bases). The CDR3 contains 12 residues. Trimming left V 7 bases short and J 8 bases short, with 14 bases between. In germline, CDR1 is MNHEY, CDR2 SMNVEV (reference sequence). The CDR3 DNA is TGTGCCAGCAACCGGGGGCCGTGGGGCTACACCTTC. The encoded protein is CASNRGPWGYTF.

This rearrangement joins TRBV6-5 to TRBJ1-6; D is uncertain. Germline CDR1 MNHEY, CDR2 SVGAGI. There are 15 residues in the CDR3. V was trimmed by 2 bases and J by 10 bases, leaving 15 bases between them. CDR3 protein: CASSYLGEGGSPLHF. CDR3 coding DNA: TGTGCCAGCAGTTACCTCGGGGAAGGTGGGTCACCCCTCCACTTT.

This chain connects TRBV7-2 to TRBJ2-1, with 13 bases that match TRBD2. J lost 4 bases, V lost 5 bases, and 8 bases had no gene match. This CDR3 comprises 17 residues. From germline, CDR1 is SGHTA and CDR2 FQGNSA. Here the CDR3 reads CASSPRLAGGSYNEQFF. The CDR3 DNA reads TGTGCCAGCAGCCCGCGACTAGCGGGAGGTTCGTACAATGAGCAGTTCTTC.

The J gene is TRBJ1-2, the V gene TRBV11-2; D gene ambiguous. Germline assignment: CDR1 SGHAT and CDR2 FQNNGV. Trimming took off 2 bases at V and 1 base at J, with 14 bases between the two ends. The CDR3 is 16 amino acids. CDR3 sequence: CASSLRLEARNYGYTF. CDR3 DNA sequence: TGTGCCAGCAGCTTACGGTTGGAAGCGCGTAACTATGGCTACACCTTC.

V usage is TRBV19 and J usage is TRBJ2-5; D perhaps matches TRBD2 (6 bases). Trimming removed 5 bases at V and 7 bases at J, with 8 bases between. CDR3 length: 11 residues. Looked up from germline, CDR1 is LNHDA and CDR2 is SQIVND (reference sequence). The chain's CDR3 is CASSFGGTQYF. As DNA, the CDR3 is TGTGCCAGTAGTTTCGGGGGGACCCAGTACTTC.